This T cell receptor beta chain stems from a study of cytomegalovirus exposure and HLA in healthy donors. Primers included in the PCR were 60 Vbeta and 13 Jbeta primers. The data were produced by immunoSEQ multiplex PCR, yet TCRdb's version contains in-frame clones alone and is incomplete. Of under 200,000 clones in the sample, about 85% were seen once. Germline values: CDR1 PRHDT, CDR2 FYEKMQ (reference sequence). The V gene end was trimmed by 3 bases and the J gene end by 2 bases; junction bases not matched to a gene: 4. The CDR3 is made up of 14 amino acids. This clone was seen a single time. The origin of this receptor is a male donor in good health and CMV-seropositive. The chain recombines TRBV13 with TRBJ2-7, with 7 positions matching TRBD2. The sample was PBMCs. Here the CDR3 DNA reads TGTGCCAGCAGCTTTAGCGGGCTCCCCTACGAGCAGTACTTC. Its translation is CASSFSGLPYEQYF.